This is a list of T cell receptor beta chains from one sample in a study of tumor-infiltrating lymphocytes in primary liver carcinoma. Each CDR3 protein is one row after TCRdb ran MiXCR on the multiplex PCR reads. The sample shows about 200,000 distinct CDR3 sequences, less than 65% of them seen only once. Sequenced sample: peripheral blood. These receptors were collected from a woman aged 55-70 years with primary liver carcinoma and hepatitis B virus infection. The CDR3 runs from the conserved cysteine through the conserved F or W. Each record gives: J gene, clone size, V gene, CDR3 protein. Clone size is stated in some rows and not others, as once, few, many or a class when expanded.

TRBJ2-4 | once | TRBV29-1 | CGVATGTGATIQYF
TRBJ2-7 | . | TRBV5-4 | CASSSGLSGSSTDEQYF
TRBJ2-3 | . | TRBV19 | CASSTTGRTDTQYF
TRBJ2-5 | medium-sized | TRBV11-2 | CASSYIGETQYF
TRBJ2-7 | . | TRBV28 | CASSLEGEPYEQYF
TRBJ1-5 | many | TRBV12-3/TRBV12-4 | CASRRNVAGLSNQPQHF
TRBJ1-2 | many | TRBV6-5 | CASSYSAGGTNYGYTF
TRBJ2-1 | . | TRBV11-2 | CASSAGLVGDYMTDEQFF
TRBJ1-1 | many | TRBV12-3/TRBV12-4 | CASSLRRTEAFF
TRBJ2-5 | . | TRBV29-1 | CNSTRPDRGEAQYF
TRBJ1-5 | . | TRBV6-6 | CASNEGNQPQHF
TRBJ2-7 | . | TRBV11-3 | CVSYLWTGDSYEQYF
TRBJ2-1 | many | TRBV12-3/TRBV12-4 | CASSSPVAGDEQFF
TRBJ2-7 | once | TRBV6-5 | CASSYSTSAYEQYF
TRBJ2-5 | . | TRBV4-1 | CASSRPQETQYF
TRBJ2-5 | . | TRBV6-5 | CARTYRRGQETQYF
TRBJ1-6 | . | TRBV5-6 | CASSWGTEVPPPHF
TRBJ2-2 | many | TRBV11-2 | CASSPDRVNAGELFF
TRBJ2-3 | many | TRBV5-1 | CASSTLLTSGSADTQYF
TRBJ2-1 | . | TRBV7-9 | CASSPRTSGNSYNEQFF
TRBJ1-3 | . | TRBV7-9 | CASSSTLSGNTIYF
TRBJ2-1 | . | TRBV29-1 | CSVGPRLAPNEQFF
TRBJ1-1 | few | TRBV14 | CASSQDGVGNTEAFF
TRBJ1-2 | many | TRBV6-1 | CASSEYNGYTF
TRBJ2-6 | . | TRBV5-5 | CASNLEVGSGANVLTF
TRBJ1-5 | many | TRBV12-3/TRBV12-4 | CATGTGSQPQHF
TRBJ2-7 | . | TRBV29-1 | CRIARLAGEGEQYF
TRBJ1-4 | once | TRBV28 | CTSLDRSGGGKLFF
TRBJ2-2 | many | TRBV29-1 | CSAEGQGNTGELFF
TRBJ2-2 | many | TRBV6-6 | CASSYGGQGNAGELFF
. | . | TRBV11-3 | CVSSFSQTAYNEQYF
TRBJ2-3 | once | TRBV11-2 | CASSLDRVDTQYF
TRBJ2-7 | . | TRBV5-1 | CASSPGTSGDPYQHF
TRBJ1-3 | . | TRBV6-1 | CASRQSGGNAIYF
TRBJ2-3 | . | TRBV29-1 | CSVDSAGARRGYTHYF
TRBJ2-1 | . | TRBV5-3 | CARSLRSHNEQFF
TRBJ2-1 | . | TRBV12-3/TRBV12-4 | CAGTPPRGGSSYNEQFF